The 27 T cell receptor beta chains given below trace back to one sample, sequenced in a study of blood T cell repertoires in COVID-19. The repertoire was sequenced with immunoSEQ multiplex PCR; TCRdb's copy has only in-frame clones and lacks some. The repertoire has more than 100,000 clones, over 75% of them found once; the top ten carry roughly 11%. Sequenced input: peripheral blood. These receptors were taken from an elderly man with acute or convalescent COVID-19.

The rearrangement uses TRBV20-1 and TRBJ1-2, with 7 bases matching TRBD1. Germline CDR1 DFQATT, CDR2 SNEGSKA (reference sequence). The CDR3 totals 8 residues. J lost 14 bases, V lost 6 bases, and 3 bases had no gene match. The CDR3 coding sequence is TGCAGTGCCGCCAGGGGGACCTTC. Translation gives CSAARGTF.

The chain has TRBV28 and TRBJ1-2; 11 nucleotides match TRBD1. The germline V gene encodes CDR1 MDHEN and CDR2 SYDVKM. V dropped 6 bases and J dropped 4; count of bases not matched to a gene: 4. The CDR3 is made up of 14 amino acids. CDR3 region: CASRGDRGIYGYTF. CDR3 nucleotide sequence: TGTGCCAGCAGGGGGGACAGGGGGATCTATGGCTACACCTTC.

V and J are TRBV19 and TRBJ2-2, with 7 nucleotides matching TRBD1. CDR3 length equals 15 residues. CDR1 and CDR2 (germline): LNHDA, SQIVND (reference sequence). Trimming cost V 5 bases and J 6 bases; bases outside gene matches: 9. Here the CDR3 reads CASSFSTGPSGELFF. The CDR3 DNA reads TGTGCCAGTAGTTTCTCGACAGGGCCTTCCGGGGAGCTGTTTTTT. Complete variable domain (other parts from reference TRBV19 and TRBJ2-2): DGGITQSPKYLFRKEGQNVTLSCEQNLNHDAMYWYRQDPGQGLRLIYYSQIVNDFQKGDIAEGYSVSREKKESFPLTVTSAQKNPTAFYLCASSFSTGPSGELFFGEGSRLTVL.

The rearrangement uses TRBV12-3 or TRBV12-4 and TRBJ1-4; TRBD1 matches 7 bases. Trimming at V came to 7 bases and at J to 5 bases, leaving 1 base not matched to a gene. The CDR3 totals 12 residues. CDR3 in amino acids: CASTTGNEKLFF. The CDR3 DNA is TGTGCCAGCACGACAGGGAATGAAAAACTGTTTTTT.

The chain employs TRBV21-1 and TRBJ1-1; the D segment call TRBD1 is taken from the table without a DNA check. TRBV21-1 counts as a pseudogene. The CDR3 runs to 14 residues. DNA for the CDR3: TGTGCCAGCAGCGCCGGACAGCGCCACACTGAAGCTTTCTTT. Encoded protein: CASSAGQRHTEAFF.

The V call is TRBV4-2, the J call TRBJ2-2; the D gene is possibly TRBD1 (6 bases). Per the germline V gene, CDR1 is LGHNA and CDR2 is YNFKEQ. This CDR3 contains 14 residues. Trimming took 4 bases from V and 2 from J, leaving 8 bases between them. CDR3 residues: CASSRDTNTGELFF. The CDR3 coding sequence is TGTGCCAGCAGCCGGGACACCAACACCGGGGAGCTGTTTTTT.

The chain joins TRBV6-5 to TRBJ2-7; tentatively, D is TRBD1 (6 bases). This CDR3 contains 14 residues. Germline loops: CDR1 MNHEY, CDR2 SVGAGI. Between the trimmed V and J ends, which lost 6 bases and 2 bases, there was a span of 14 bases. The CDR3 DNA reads TGTGCCAGCAGCCCGCAGACAGGAACCTACGAGCAGTACTTC. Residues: CASSPQTGTYEQYF.

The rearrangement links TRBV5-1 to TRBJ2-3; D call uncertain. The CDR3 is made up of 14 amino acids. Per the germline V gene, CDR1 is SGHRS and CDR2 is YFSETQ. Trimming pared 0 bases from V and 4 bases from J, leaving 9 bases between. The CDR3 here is CASSLDSTADTQYF. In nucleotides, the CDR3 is TGCGCCAGCAGCTTGGACTCGACTGCAGATACGCAGTATTTT. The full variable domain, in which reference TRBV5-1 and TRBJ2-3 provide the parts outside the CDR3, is KAGVTQTPRYLIKTRGQQVTLSCSPISGHRSVSWYQQTPGQGLQFLFEYFSETQRNKGNFPGRFSGRQFSNSRSEMNVSTLELGDSALYLCASSLDSTADTQYFGPGTRLTVL.

This CDR3 reads CATSSSDFNNEQFF. Here the CDR3 DNA reads TGTGCCACCAGCAGCTCGGACTTTAACAATGAGCAGTTCTTC. This sequence joins TRBV15 and TRBJ2-1; maybe TRBD2 (5 bases). Germline CDR1 and CDR2: LNHNV and YYDKDF (reference sequence). CDR3 length: 14 residues. V was shortened by 3 bases and J by 5 bases, with 11 bases between the two germline ends.

The CDR3 bases are TGCAGCGTTGAAGTCCTCCAGGGCTCTGGGGCCAACGTCCTGACTTTC. It yields the protein CSVEVLQGSGANVLTF. The rearrangement links TRBV29-1 to TRBJ2-6, with D perhaps matching TRBD1 (5 bases). Trimming removed 1 base at V and 0 bases at J, with 10 bases between. The germline V gene has CDR1 SQVTM and CDR2 ANQGSEA. The CDR3 runs to 16 residues.

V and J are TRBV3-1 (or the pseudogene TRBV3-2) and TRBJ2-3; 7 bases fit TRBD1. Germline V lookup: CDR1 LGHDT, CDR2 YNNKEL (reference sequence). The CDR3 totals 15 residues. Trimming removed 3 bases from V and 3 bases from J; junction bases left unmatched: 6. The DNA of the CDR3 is TGTGCCAGCAGCCACATGACAGGGCTGACAGATACGCAGTATTTT. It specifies CASSHMTGLTDTQYF.

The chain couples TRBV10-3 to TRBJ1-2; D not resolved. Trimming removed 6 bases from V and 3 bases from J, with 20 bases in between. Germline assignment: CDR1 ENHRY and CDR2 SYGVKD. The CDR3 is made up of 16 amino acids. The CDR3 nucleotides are TGTGCCATCAGGGGCCTATACGAGGGCGGCGACTATGGCTACACCTTC. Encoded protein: CAIRGLYEGGDYGYTF.

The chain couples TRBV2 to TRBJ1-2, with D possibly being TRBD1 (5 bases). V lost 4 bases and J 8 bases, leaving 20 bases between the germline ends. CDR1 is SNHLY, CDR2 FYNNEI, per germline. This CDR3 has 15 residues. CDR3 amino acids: CASSVDGALVYGYTF. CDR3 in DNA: TGTGCCAGCAGTGTAGATGGGGCGCTTGTATACGGCTACACCTTC. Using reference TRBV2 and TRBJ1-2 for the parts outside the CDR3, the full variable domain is EPEVTQTPSHQVTQMGQEVILRCVPISNHLYFYWYRQILGQKVEFLVSFYNNEISEKSEIFDDQFSVERPDGSNFTLKIRSTKLEDSAMYFCASSVDGALVYGYTFGSGTRLTVV.

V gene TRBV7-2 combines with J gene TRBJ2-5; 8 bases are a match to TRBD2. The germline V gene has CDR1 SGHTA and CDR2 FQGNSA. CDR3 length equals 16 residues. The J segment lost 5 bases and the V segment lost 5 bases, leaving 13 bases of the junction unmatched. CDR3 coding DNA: TGTGCCAGCAGCCCCCATCAACCGCGGGGGGTGGAGACCCAGTACTTC. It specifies CASSPHQPRGVETQYF.

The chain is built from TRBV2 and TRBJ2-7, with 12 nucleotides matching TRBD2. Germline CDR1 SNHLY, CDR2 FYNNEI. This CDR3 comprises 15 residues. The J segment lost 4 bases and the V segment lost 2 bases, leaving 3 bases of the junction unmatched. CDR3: CASSELLAGGYEQYF. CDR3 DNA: TGTGCCAGCAGTGAACTCCTAGCGGGAGGGTACGAGCAGTACTTC.

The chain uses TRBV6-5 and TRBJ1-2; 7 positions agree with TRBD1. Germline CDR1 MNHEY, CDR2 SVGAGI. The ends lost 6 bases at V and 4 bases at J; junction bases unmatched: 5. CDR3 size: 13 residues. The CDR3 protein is CASRQGFVYGYTF. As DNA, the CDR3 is TGTGCCAGCAGACAGGGGTTCGTCTATGGCTACACCTTC.

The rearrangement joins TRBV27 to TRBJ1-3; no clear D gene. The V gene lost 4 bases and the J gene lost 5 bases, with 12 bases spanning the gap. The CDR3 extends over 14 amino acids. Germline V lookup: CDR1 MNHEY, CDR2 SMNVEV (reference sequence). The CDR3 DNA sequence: TGTGCCAGCAGTTATCAGTCCGAAAGAAACACCATATATTTT. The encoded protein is CASSYQSERNTIYF.

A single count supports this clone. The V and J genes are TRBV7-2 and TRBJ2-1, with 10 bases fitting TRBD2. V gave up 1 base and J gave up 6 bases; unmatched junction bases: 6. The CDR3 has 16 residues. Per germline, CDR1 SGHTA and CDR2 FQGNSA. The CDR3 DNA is TGTGCCAGCAGCTTAGGGGGGACTAGCGCGGGCAATGAGCAGTTCTTC. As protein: CASSLGGTSAGNEQFF.

For the CDR3, the DNA is TGTGCCTGGAGTAGGGACTCCTTCGGTAGTTCACCCCTCCACTTT. Protein sequence: CAWSRDSFGSSPLHF. The V gene is TRBV30, the J gene TRBJ1-6; possible D gene TRBD1, 5 bases. V was cut by 2 bases and J by 9 bases, with 17 bases left in between. Germline V gene lookup returns CDR1 GTSNPN and CDR2 SVGIG (reference sequence). There are 15 residues in the CDR3. Combining the CDR3 with reference TRBV30 and TRBJ1-6 gives the whole variable domain SQTIHQWPATLVQPVGSPLSLECTVEGTSNPNLYWYRQAAGRGLQLLFYSVGIGQISSEVPQNLSASRPQDRQFILSSKKLLLSDSGFYLCAWSRDSFGSSPLHFGNGTRLTVT.

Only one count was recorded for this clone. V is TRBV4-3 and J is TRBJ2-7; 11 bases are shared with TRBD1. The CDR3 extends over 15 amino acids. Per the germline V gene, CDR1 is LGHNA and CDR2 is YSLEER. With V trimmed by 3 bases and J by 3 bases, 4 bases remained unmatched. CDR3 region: CASSQAGTGGYEQYF. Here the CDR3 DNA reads TGCGCCAGCAGCCAGGCCGGGACAGGGGGCTACGAGCAGTACTTC.

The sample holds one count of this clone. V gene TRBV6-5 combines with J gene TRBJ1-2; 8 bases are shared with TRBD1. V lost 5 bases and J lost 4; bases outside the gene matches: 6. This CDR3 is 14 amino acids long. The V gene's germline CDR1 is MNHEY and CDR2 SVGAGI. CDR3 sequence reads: CASSRDRFSYGYTF. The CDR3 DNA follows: TGTGCCAGCAGTCGGGACAGGTTCTCCTATGGCTACACCTTC.

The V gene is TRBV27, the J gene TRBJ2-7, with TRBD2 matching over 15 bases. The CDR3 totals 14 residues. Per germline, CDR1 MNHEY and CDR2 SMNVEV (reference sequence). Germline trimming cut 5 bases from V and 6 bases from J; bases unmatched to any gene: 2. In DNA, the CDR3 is TGTGCCAGCAGTCCGGGACTAGCGGGGGGCGAGCAGTACTTC. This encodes CASSPGLAGGEQYF.

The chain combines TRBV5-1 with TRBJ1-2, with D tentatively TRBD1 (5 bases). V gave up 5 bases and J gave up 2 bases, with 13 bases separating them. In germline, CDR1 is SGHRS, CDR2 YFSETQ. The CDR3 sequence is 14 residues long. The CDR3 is CASRAQGPNYGYTF. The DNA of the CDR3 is TGCGCCAGCAGGGCGCAGGGTCCCAACTATGGCTACACCTTC.

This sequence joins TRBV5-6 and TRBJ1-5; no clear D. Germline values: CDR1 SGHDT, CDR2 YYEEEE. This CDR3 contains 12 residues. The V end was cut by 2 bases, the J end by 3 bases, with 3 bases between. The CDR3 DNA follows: TGTGCCAGCAGCTTCTTCAATCAGCCCCAGCATTTT. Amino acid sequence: CASSFFNQPQHF.

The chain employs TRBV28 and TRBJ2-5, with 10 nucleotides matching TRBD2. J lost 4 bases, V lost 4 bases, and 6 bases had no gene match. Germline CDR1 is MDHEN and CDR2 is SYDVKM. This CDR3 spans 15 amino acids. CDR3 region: CASSSSGRAGETQYF. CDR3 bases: TGTGCCAGCAGTTCAAGCGGGAGGGCAGGAGAGACCCAGTACTTC. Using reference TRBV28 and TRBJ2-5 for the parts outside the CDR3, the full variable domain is DVKVTQSSRYLVKRTGEKVFLECVQDMDHENMFWYRQDPGLGLRLIYFSYDVKMKEKGDIPEGYSVSREKKERFSLILESASTNQTSMYLCASSSSGRAGETQYFGPGTRLLVL.

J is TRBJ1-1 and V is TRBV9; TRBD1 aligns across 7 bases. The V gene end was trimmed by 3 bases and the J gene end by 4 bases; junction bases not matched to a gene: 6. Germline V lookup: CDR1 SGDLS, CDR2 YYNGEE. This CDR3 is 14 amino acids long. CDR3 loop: CASSGGTVLTEAFF. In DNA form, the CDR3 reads TGTGCCAGCAGCGGCGGGACAGTTCTCACTGAAGCTTTCTTT. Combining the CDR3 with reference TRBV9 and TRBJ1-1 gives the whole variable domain DSGVTQTPKHLITATGQRVTLRCSPRSGDLSVYWYQQSLDQGLQFLIQYYNGEERAKGNILERFSAQQFPDLHSELNLSSLELGDSALYFCASSGGTVLTEAFFGQGTRLTVV.

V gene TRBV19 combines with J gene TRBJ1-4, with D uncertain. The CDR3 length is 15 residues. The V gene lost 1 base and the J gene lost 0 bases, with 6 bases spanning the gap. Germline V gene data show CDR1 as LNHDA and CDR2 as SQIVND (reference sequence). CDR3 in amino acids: CASSIVPATNEKLFF. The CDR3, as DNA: TGTGCCAGTAGTATAGTCCCCGCAACTAATGAAAAACTGTTTTTT.